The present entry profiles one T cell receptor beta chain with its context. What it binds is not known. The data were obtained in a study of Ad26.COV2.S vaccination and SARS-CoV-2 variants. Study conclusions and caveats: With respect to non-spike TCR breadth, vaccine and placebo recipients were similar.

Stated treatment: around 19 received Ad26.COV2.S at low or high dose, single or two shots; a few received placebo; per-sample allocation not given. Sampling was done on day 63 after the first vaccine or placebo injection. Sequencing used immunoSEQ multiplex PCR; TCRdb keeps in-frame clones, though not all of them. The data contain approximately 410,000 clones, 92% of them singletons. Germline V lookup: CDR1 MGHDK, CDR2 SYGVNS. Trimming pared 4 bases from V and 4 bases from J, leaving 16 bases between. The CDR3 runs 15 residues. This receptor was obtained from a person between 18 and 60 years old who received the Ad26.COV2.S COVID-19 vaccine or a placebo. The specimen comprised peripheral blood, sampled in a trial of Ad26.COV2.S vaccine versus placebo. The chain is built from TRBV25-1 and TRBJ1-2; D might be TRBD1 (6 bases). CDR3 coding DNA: TGTGCCAGCAGTGCCGGGGGGGGCGAGGGCTATGGCTACACCTTC. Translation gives CASSAGGGEGYGYTF.